Included here is one T cell receptor (beta chain) sequence, with context. Its antigen is unidentified. This specimen comes from a study of post-analysis software for immune sequencing data. Study-wide context: Both relapsing-remitting and secondary progressive multiple sclerosis featured among the disease courses, as did progressive-relapsing multiple sclerosis. Study outcomes and limitations: F measure clustering grouped samples strongly by preparation batch. Controls' normalized Chao1 diversity significantly exceeded that of multiple sclerosis patients.

Carried by the TCR beta cDNA libraries were unique molecular identifiers. The yield from roughly 1 to 10 million T cells was approximately 500,000 cDNA molecules in total. A single record per CDR3 protein comes from TCRdb applying MiXCR to the PCR reads. The table has hundreds of thousands of distinct CDR3 sequences, just under 30% seen once. What was sequenced was blood. The clonotype originates from a girl between 5 and 17 years old with multiple sclerosis.

For the CDR3, the DNA is TGCAGTGCTCTCGATGGGGGACAGGGGTCCTACGAGCAGTACTTC. Translating gives CSALDGGQGSYEQYF. The chain is built from TRBV20-1 and TRBJ2-7; 10 bases align to TRBD1. The CDR3 is 15 residues long. V gave up 5 bases and J gave up 1 base; unmatched junction bases: 8. Germline values: CDR1 DFQATT, CDR2 SNEGSKA (reference sequence).